One and the same sample provided the 15 T cell receptor beta chains below, sequenced in a study of Ad26.COV2.S vaccination and SARS-CoV-2 variants. Clones were sequenced by immunoSEQ multiplex PCR, and TCRdb holds only the in-frame ones, with some missing. In the table there are some 390,000 clones, approximately 89% of which are singletons. Indicated treatment: approximately 18 received Ad26.COV2.S at low or high dose, single or two shots; 5 received placebo; per-sample allocation not given. The samples were gathered on day 63 after the first injection of vaccine or placebo. The source material was peripheral blood, sampled in a trial of Ad26.COV2.S vaccine versus placebo. These receptors all stem from a person aged 18 to 65 who received the Ad26.COV2.S COVID-19 vaccine or a placebo.

This chain connects TRBV5-1 to TRBJ1-2, with D tentatively TRBD1 (5 bases). The CDR3 is 12 amino acids. The V gene lost 5 bases and the J gene lost 0 bases, with 5 bases spanning the gap. Germline V gives CDR1 SGHRS, CDR2 YFSETQ. CDR3 DNA: TGCGCCAGCAGGGGGGCTAACTATGGCTACACCTTC. This gives the protein CASRGANYGYTF.

This clone has more than one count but fewer than ten. The CDR3 region has the DNA TGTGCCAGCAGGGGGAGCGGGGGAGGGAATTCACCCCTCCACTTT. It encodes CASRGSGGGNSPLHF. This rearrangement joins TRBV9 to TRBJ1-6, with D perhaps matching TRBD1 (5 bases). This CDR3 is 15 amino acids long. Trimming pared 5 bases from V and 7 bases from J, leaving 16 bases between. Germline V lookup: CDR1 SGDLS, CDR2 YYNGEE.

The chain links TRBV2 to TRBJ2-7, with TRBD1 matching over 9 bases. This CDR3 comprises 13 residues. Germline CDR1 SNHLY, CDR2 FYNNEI. J gave up 4 bases and V 6 bases, and 4 bases lay outside the gene matches. The CDR3 nucleotides are TGTGCCAGCAGCCTGGGACAGGGATACGAGCAGTACTTC. Amino acid sequence: CASSLGQGYEQYF.

This clone came up a few times. The gene calls are TRBV6-5 and TRBJ1-3; 8 positions match TRBD1. The V and J ends lost 10 bases and 5 bases, in that order; junction bases with no gene match: 4. CDR1 is MNHEY, CDR2 SVGAGI, per germline. The CDR3 runs 12 residues. CDR3 in DNA: TGTGCCACCAGACAGGGGAGAAACACCATATATTTT. This translates into CATRQGRNTIYF.

The J gene is TRBJ1-4, the V gene TRBV4-2; D gene uncertain. Trimming left V 5 bases short and J 8 bases short, with 9 bases between. Per germline, CDR1 LGHNA and CDR2 YNFKEQ. CDR3 length equals 12 residues. In DNA form, the CDR3 reads TGTGCCAGCAGCGCGGACGGGGAAAAACTGTTTTTT. Translated: CASSADGEKLFF.

This chain links TRBV15 with TRBJ2-3; no definite D call. This CDR3 region has 13 residues. V gave up 6 bases and J gave up 2 bases, with 9 bases separating them. Germline V lookup: CDR1 LNHNV, CDR2 YYDKDF (reference sequence). Here the CDR3 reads CATRPPSTDTQYF. The CDR3 DNA reads TGTGCCACCAGGCCTCCCTCCACAGATACGCAGTATTTT.

The chain joins TRBV15 to TRBJ2-3; a weak D match, TRBD1 (6 bases). Looked up from germline, CDR1 is LNHNV and CDR2 is YYDKDF (reference sequence). The CDR3 covers 17 residues. The V end was cut by 1 base, the J end by 4 bases, with 18 bases between. The CDR3 loop reads CATSRVVGTRVSDTQYF. In DNA form, the CDR3 reads TGTGCCACCAGCAGAGTTGTGGGGACAAGGGTCTCAGATACGCAGTATTTT. Full variable domain (remainder filled in from reference TRBV15 and TRBJ2-3): DAMVIQNPRYQVTQFGKPVTLSCSQTLNHNVMYWYQQKSSQAPKLLFHYYDKDFNNEADTPDNFQSRRPNTSFCFLDIRSPGLGDTAMYLCATSRVVGTRVSDTQYFGPGTRLTVL.

The chain combines TRBV28 with TRBJ2-3; the match to TRBD1 covers 7 bases. V was clipped by 3 bases and J by 4 bases; unmatched bases: 10. The CDR3 is 16 amino acids. Germline V gives CDR1 MDHEN, CDR2 SYDVKM. The CDR3 sequence is CASSFGRRQGSDTQYF. The CDR3 region has the DNA TGTGCCAGCAGTTTCGGAAGGAGACAGGGCTCAGATACGCAGTATTTT.

This clone is a singleton in its sample. The chain uses TRBV5-8 and TRBJ2-1; 9 nucleotides match TRBD2. Germline V lookup: CDR1 SGHTS, CDR2 YDEGEE. The V gene end was trimmed by 2 bases and the J gene end by 7 bases; junction bases not matched to a gene: 16. The CDR3 is 18 residues long. The CDR3 here is CASSLEVVVAGVGNEQFF. Here the CDR3 DNA reads TGTGCCAGCAGCTTAGAGGTGGTGGTAGCGGGAGTGGGAAATGAGCAGTTCTTC.

The chain employs TRBV5-5 and TRBJ1-1, with a weak D call TRBD1 (5 bases). V was trimmed by 4 bases and J by 4 bases, leaving 14 bases between them. Looked up from germline, CDR1 is SGHKS and CDR2 is YYEKEE (reference sequence). CDR3 length: 14 residues. In nucleotides, the CDR3 is TGTGCCAGCAGCCCGTGGGGGAAGGGCACTGAAGCTTTCTTT. The encoded protein is CASSPWGKGTEAFF.

The V call is TRBV6-4, the J call TRBJ1-1, with 9 bases that match TRBD1. Losses at the gene ends were 6 bases for V and 10 bases for J; bases not matched to a gene: 9. The CDR3 extends over 13 amino acids. Germline V gives CDR1 MRHNA, CDR2 SNTAGT. In DNA, the CDR3 is TGTGCCAGCAGCGTAAGGACAGGGGCGCGAGCTTTCTTT. Translation: CASSVRTGARAFF.

The chain employs TRBV29-1 and TRBJ2-5, with 8 bases identical to TRBD1. The CDR3 loop spans 15 amino acids. Per the germline V gene, CDR1 is SQVTM and CDR2 is ANQGSEA. The ends lost 1 base at V and 5 bases at J; junction bases unmatched: 9. The CDR3 region is CSVEGGQGAQETQYF. CDR3 sequence (DNA): TGCAGCGTTGAAGGTGGGCAGGGGGCGCAGGAGACCCAGTACTTC.

The gene calls are TRBV6-1 and TRBJ1-2; 7 bases map to TRBD1. CDR1 MNHNS and CDR2 SASEGT come from the germline V gene. V was pared by 7 bases and J by 6 bases, with 8 bases of the junction left unmatched. The CDR3 consists of 13 residues. CDR3 DNA sequence: TGTGCCAGCACCGTGGGGACAGTAAATGGCTACACCTTC. It translates to CASTVGTVNGYTF.

This clone was observed once. The chain joins TRBV10-1 to TRBJ2-1; 9 positions match TRBD2. This CDR3 is 14 amino acids long. Germline loops: CDR1 WNHNN, CDR2 SYGVQD (reference sequence). Trimming took 1 base from V and 7 from J; bases not matched to a gene: 2. CDR3: CASSEFLAGNEQFF. CDR3 coding DNA: TGCGCCAGCAGTGAGTTCCTAGCGGGGAATGAGCAGTTCTTC.

This chain links TRBV3-1 (or the pseudogene TRBV3-2) with TRBJ2-7; either TRBD1 or TRBD2 may fit D (5 bases each). Germline V gene data show CDR1 as LGHDT and CDR2 as YNNKEL (reference sequence). This CDR3 has 15 residues. Deletions cut 5 bases from V and 0 bases from J, with 14 bases between. The CDR3 loop is CASSTRDRSSYEQYF. The CDR3 DNA reads as TGTGCCAGCAGCACACGGGACCGCTCCTCCTACGAGCAGTACTTC.